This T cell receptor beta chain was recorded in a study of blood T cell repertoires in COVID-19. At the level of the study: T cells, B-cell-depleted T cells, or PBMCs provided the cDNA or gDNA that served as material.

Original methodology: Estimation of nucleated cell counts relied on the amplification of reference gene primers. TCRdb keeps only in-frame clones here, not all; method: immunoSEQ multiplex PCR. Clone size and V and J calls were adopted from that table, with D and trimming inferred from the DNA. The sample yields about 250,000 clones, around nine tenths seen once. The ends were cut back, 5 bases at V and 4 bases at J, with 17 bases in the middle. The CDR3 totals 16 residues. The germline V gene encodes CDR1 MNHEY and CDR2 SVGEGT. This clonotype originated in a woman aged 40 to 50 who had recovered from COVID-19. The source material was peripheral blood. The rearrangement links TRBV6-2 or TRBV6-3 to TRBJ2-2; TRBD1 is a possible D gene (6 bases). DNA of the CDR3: TGTGCCAGCAGTCTTCGGACAGCGCGGACCACCGGGGAGCTGTTTTTT. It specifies CASSLRTARTTGELFF.